This T cell receptor beta chain emerged from a study of cytomegalovirus exposure and HLA in healthy donors. Whole-study results and caveats: The tendency of first-cohort TCR clusters to co-occur in the 110 or so validation repertoires emerged from a later analysis.

Germline CDR1 reads MDHEN; CDR2 reads SYDVKM. Trimming took off 0 bases at V and 6 bases at J, with 14 bases between the two ends. CDR3 length equals 15 residues. Profiled with immunoSEQ multiplex PCR; TCRdb holds only in-frame clones, not every one. The top ten clones hold 3.2% of a sample with 65,000 to 75,000 clones, roughly 93% of them seen once. Regarding this clone: Its antigen is not known.

The V and J genes are TRBV28 and TRBJ1-2, with D perhaps TRBD1 (5 bases). Input material: PBMCs. The sequence was collected from a woman aged 18-30 years in good health and CMV-seropositive. This chain's CDR3 is CASSLWPPGQDGYTF. CDR3 nucleotide sequence: TGTGCCAGCAGTTTATGGCCGCCCGGACAAGATGGCTACACCTTC.